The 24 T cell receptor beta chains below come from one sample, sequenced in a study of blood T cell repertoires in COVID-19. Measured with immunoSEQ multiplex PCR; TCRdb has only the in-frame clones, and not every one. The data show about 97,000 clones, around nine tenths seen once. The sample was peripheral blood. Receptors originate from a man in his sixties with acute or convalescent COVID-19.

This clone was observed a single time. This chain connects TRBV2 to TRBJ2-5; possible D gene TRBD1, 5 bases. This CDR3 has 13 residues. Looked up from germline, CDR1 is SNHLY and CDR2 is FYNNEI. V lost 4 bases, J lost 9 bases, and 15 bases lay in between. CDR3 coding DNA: TGTGCCAGCAGTGGGGTAGGCCCACAGGCCCAGTACTTC. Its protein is CASSGVGPQAQYF.

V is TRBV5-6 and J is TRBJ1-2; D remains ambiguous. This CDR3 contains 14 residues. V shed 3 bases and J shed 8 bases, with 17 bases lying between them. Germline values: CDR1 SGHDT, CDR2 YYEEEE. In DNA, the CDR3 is TGTGCCAGCAGCTACCCGGGGAGAGCCGGGGGCTACACCTTC. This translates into CASSYPGRAGGYTF.

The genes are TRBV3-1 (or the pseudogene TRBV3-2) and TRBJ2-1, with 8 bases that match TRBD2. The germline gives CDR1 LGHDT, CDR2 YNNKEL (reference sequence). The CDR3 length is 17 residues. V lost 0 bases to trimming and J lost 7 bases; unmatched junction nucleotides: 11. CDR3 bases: TGTGCCAGCAGCCAAGATATTACCGGGACTAGGGGGAATGAGCAGTTCTTC. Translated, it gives CASSQDITGTRGNEQFF.

CDR3 protein: CASREGRGNNSPLHF. The CDR3 region has the DNA TGTGCCAGCAGAGAAGGCAGGGGGAATAATTCACCCCTCCACTTT. The chain carries TRBV5-4 and TRBJ1-6; TRBD1 aligns across 7 bases. The CDR3 covers 15 residues. Per germline, CDR1 SGHNT and CDR2 YYREEE (reference sequence). The junction had 7 bases not matched to a gene; V was cut back by 5 bases and J by 5 bases.

The CDR3, as DNA: TGCGCCAGCAGCTTGGGGAGGGGAGATAATGAAAAACTGTTTTTT. Translated: CASSLGRGDNEKLFF. The V and J genes are TRBV5-1 and TRBJ1-4; TRBD1 is a possible D gene (5 bases). Germline lookup yields CDR1 SGHRS and CDR2 YFSETQ. The CDR3 consists of 15 residues. V was shortened by 0 bases and J by 4 bases, with 10 bases between the two germline ends.

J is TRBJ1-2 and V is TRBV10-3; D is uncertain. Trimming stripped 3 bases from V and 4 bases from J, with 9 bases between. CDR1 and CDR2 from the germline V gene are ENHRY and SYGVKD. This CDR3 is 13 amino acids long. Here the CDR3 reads CAISERETYGYTF. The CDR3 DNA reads TGTGCCATCAGTGAAAGGGAGACCTATGGCTACACCTTC.

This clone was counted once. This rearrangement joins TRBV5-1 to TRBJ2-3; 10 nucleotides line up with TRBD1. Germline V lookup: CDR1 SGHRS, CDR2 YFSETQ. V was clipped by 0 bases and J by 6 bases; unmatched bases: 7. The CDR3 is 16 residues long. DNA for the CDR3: TGCGCCAGCAGCTTGGCGGGACAGGGGTTATTGGATACGCAGTATTTT. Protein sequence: CASSLAGQGLLDTQYF. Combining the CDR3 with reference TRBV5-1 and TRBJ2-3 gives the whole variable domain KAGVTQTPRYLIKTRGQQVTLSCSPISGHRSVSWYQQTPGQGLQFLFEYFSETQRNKGNFPGRFSGRQFSNSRSEMNVSTLELGDSALYLCASSLAGQGLLDTQYFGPGTRLTVL.

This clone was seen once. The CDR3 spells CSADPSGTGRSYGYTF. As DNA, the CDR3 is TGCAGCGCCGACCCCTCCGGGACAGGCAGGAGCTATGGCTACACCTTC. This rearrangement joins TRBV29-1 to TRBJ1-2; 8 nucleotides match TRBD1. Germline CDR1 reads SQVTM; CDR2 reads ANQGSEA. With V trimmed by 7 bases and J by 4 bases, 17 bases remained unmatched. The CDR3 has 16 residues.

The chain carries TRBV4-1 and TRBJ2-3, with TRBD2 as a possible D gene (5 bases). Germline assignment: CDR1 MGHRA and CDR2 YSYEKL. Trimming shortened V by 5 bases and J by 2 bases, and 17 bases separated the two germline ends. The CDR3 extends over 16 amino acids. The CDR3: CASSSPRRSDTDTQYF. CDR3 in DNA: TGCGCCAGCAGCTCCCCCCGGAGGTCCGACACAGATACGCAGTATTTT.

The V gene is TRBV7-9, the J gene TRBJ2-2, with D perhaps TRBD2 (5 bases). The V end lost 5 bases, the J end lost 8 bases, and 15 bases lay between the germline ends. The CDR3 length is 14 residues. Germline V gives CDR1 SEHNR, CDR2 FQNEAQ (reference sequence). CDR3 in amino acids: CASSEDWRRGELFF. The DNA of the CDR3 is TGTGCCAGCAGCGAGGACTGGCGGAGGGGGGAGCTGTTTTTT. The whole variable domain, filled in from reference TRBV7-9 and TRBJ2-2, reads DTGVSQNPRHKITKRGQNVTFRCDPISEHNRLYWYRQTLGQGPEFLTYFQNEAQLEKSRLLSDRFSAERPKGSFSTLEIQRTEQGDSAMYLCASSEDWRRGELFFGEGSRLTVL.

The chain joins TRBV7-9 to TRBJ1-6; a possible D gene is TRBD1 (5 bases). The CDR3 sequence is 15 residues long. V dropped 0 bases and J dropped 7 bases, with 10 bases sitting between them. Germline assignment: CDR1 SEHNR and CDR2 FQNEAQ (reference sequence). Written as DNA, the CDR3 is TGTGCCAGCAGCTTAGCGCAGGGCTCAAATTCACCCCTCCACTTT. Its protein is CASSLAQGSNSPLHF.

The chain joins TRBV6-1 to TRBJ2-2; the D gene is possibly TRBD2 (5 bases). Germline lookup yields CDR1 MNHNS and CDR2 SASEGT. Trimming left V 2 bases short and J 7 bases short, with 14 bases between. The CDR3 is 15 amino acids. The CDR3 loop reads CASSETGLWNGELFF. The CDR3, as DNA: TGTGCCAGCAGTGAAACCGGACTCTGGAACGGGGAGCTGTTTTTT.

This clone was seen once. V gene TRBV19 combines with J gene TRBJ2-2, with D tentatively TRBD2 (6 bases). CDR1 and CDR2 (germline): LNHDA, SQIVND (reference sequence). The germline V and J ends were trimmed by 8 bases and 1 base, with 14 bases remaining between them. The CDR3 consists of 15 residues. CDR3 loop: CASSPGTQNTGELFF. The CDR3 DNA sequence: TGTGCCAGTTCTCCCGGGACTCAGAACACCGGGGAGCTGTTTTTT.

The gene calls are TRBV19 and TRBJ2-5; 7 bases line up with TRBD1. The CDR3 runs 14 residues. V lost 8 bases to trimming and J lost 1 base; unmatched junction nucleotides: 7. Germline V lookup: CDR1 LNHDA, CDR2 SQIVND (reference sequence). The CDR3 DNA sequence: TGTGCCAGTCACAGGGGATGGGGCCAAGAGACCCAGTACTTC. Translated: CASHRGWGQETQYF.

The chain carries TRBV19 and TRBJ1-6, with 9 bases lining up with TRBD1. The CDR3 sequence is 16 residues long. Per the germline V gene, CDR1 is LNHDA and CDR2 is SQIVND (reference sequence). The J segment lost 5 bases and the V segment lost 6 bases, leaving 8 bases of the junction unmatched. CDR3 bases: TGTGCCAGTAGCAAATCCCGGACAGGGGATAATTCACCCCTCCACTTT. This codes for CASSKSRTGDNSPLHF.

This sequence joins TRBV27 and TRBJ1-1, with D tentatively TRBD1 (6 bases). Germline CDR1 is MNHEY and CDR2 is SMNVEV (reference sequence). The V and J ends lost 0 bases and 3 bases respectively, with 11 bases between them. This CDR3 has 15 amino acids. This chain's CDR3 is CASSLSFSGDTEAFF. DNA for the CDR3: TGTGCCAGCAGTTTATCGTTTTCAGGGGACACTGAAGCTTTCTTT.

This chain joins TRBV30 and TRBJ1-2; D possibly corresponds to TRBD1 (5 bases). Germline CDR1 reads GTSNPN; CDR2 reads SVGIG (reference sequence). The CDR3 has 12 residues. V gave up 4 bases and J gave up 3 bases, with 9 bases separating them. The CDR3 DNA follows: TGTGCCTGGAAACGGGACTACTATGGCTACACCTTC. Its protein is CAWKRDYYGYTF.

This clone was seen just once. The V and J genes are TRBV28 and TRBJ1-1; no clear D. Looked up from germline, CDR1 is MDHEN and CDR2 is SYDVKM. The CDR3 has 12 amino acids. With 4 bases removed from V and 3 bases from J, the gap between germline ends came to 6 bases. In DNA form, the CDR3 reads TGTGCCAGCAGTTCGGGTTACACTGAAGCTTTCTTT. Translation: CASSSGYTEAFF.

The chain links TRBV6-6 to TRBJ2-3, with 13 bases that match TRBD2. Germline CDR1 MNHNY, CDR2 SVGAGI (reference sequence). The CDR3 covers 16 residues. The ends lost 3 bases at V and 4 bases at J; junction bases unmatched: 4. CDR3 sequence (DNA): TGTGCCAGCAGTTATCTCGGACTAGCGGGGGCAGATACGCAGTATTTT. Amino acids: CASSYLGLAGADTQYF.

The CDR3 coding sequence is TGTGCCAGCTCACCACCCAGGTGGGAAGCGGGGACGGAAGAGACCCAGTACTTC. Translation gives CASSPPRWEAGTEETQYF. V gene TRBV18 combines with J gene TRBJ2-5, with 7 bases lining up with TRBD2. Germline CDR1 KGHSH, CDR2 LQKENI. The CDR3 is 18 amino acids. J was trimmed by 3 bases and V by 0 bases; bases with no gene match: 13. The entire variable domain, with the rest obtained from reference TRBV18 and TRBJ2-5, is as follows: NAGVMQNPRHLVRRRGQEARLRCSPMKGHSHVYWYRQLPEEGLKFMVYLQKENIIDESGMPKERFSAEFPKEGPSILRIQQVVRGDSAAYFCASSPPRWEAGTEETQYFGPGTRLLVL.

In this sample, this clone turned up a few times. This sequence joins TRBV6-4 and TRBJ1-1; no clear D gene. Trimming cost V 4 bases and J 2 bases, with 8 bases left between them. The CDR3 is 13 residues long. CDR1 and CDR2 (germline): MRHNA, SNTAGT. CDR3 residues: CASSVHKNTEAFF. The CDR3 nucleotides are TGTGCCAGCAGTGTACATAAAAACACTGAAGCTTTCTTT.

The CDR3 protein is CASSMRSSTGNQPQHF. The CDR3 coding sequence is TGTGCCAGTAGTATGCGGTCCTCGACAGGAAATCAGCCCCAGCATTTT. V is TRBV19 and J is TRBJ1-5; TRBD1 is a possible D gene (6 bases). The germline V gene has CDR1 LNHDA and CDR2 SQIVND (reference sequence). CDR3 length equals 16 residues. V was pared by 3 bases and J by 4 bases, with 16 bases between.

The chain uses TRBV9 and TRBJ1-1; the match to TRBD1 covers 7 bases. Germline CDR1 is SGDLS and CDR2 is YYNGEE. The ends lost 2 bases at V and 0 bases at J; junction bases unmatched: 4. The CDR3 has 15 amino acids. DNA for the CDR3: TGTGCCAGCAGCGTGGGAGGACAGGTGAACACTGAAGCTTTCTTT. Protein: CASSVGGQVNTEAFF.

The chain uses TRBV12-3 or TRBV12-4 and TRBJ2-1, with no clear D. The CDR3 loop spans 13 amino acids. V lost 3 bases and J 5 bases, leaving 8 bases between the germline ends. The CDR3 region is CASSFREDNEQFF. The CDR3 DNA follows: TGTGCCAGCAGTTTTCGTGAGGACAATGAGCAGTTCTTC.